The clone carrying this T cell receptor beta chain was recorded once. The germline CDR1 and CDR2 sequences are MNHEY and SMNVEV (reference sequence). The CDR3 length is 15 residues. Trimming shortened V by 5 bases and J by 6 bases, and 19 bases separated the two germline ends. Source study methods: Scientists estimated how many nucleated cells there were by amplifying reference gene primers. Repertoires were generated with immunoSEQ multiplex PCR, while TCRdb's copy carries only in-frame clones and drops some. The V and J calls and clone size come from that table; D and trimming were worked out from the DNA. The table includes 150,000 to 200,000 clones, 85% to 95% detected once. The record originates from a study of blood T cell repertoires in COVID-19. Study overall: Some COVID-19 samples were acute and others convalescent; all came from the United States, Italy and Spain.

The chain combines TRBV27 with TRBJ1-2; D might be TRBD1 (6 bases). This sequence originates from a woman aged 60-75 years with COVID-19, enrolled during active disease. The source material was peripheral blood. DNA for the CDR3: TGTGCCAGCAGTCCTATAACGGTACAGGGAAATGGCTACACCTTC. Translated, it gives CASSPITVQGNGYTF.